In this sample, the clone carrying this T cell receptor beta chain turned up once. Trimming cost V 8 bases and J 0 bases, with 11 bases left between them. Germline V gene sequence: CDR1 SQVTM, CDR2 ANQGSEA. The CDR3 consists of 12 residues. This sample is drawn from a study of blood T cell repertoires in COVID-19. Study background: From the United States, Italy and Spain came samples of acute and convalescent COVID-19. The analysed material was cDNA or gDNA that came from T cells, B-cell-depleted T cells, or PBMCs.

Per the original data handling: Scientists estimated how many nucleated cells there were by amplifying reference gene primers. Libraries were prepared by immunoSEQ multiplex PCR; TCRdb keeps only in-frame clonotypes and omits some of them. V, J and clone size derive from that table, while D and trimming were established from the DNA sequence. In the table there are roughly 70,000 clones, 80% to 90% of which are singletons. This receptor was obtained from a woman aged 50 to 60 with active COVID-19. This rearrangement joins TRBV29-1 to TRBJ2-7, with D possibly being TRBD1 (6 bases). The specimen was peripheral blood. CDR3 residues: CSTTGPSYEQYF. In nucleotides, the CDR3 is TGCAGCACTACAGGGCCCTCCTACGAGCAGTACTTC.